The rows below give T cell receptor beta chains drawn from one sample of a study of blood T cells in healthy people across ages. Using its own MiXCR run on the 5' RACE reads, TCRdb lists one record per CDR3 protein. The sample has about 1 million distinct CDR3 sequences, about 25% seen once. This sample was also put to use in a study of T cells of mothers and their children.

The sequencing input was blood. These receptors came from a girl aged 2 to 10 in good health. The CDR3 runs from the conserved cysteine through the conserved F or W. D genes are given only for firm matches. Expanded clones get a size class; other rows say once, few or many, or leave the size out.

V gene,clone size,D gene,J gene,CDR3 protein,CDR3 DNA
TRBV7-3,-,-,TRBJ2-6,CASSPNRAGANVLTF,TGTGCCAGCAGCCCGAACAGGGCTGGGGCCAACGTCCTGACCTTC
TRBV7-9,-,-,TRBJ2-2,CASSFPRGVGQFNTGELFF,TGTGCCAGCAGCTTTCCGAGGGGAGTCGGACAGTTCAACACCGGGGAGCTGTTTTTT
TRBV5-1,few,-,TRBJ2-4,CASSRESGIQYF,TGCGCCAGCAGTCGGGAATCGGGCATTCAGTACTTC
TRBV2,few,TRBD1,TRBJ1-2,CASQKGQGARFYGYTF,TGTGCCAGCCAAAAGGGACAGGGGGCGCGGTTCTATGGCTACACCTTC
TRBV2,-,-,TRBJ2-5,CASSEEPGQYF,TGTGCCAGCAGTGAAGAACCCGGGCAGTACTTC
TRBV6-6,few,TRBD1,TRBJ1-5,CASSYSGTGGNQPQHF,TGTGCCAGCAGTTACTCGGGGACAGGGGGCAATCAGCCCCAGCATTTT
TRBV15,-,-,TRBJ2-7,CATSRDIRIYEQYF,TGTGCCACCAGCAGAGATATACGGATCTACGAGCAGTACTTC
TRBV12-3/TRBV12-4,-,-,TRBJ1-5,CASSFGSVQHF,TGTGCCAGCAGTTTTGGAAGCGTCCAGCATTTT
TRBV5-6,few,TRBD1,TRBJ1-5,CASSQRTGGKSQPQHF,TGTGCCAGCAGCCAGCGGACAGGGGGAAAGAGTCAGCCCCAGCATTTT
TRBV28,-,-,TRBJ2-5,CASYNSGKLGETQYF,TGTGCCAGTTACAACTCCGGGAAGCTCGGAGAGACCCAGTACTTC
TRBV12-3/TRBV12-4,-,TRBD1,TRBJ1-3,CASSFTSRDSPSGNTIYF,TGTGCCAGCAGTTTCACGTCCCGGGACAGTCCCTCCGGAAACACCATATATTTT
TRBV6-5,-,-,TRBJ2-1,CASSFSVAYSYNEQFF,TGTGCCAGCAGCTTCTCGGTGGCGTATTCCTACAATGAGCAGTTCTTC
TRBV20-1,few,-,TRBJ2-7,CSARDRLAADEQYF,TGCAGTGCTAGAGATCGGTTAGCAGCGGACGAGCAGTACTTC
TRBV6-2/TRBV6-3,few,-,TRBJ1-2,CASVTPGQLYGYTF,TGTGCCAGCGTTACCCCAGGCCAGCTCTATGGCTACACCTTC
TRBV6-5,few,TRBD1,TRBJ1-1,CASSTGQWNTEAFF,TGTGCCAGCAGTACGGGACAGTGGAACACTGAAGCTTTCTTT
TRBV3-1,-,-,TRBJ1-1,CASSRGESVWTEAFF,TGTGCCAGCAGCCGGGGGGAATCGGTTTGGACTGAAGCTTTCTTT
TRBV28,few,-,TRBJ2-7,CASSLSSVRAYEQYF,TGTGCCAGCAGTTTATCGTCGGTGCGGGCCTACGAGCAGTACTTC
TRBV7-9,-,-,TRBJ1-1,CASSPPTAGEGLNTEAFF,TGTGCCAGCAGCCCCCCGACGGCAGGGGAAGGGTTGAACACTGAAGCTTTCTTT
TRBV28,few,-,TRBJ1-1,CASSLTALMNTEAFF,TGTGCCAGCAGTTTAACAGCACTCATGAACACTGAAGCTTTCTTT
TRBV7-9,-,-,TRBJ2-1,CASSSSGRSSYNEQFF,TGTGCCAGCAGCTCCTCGGGCAGGTCCTCCTACAATGAGCAGTTCTTC
TRBV15,few,-,TRBJ2-5,CATSREGDYQETQYF,TGTGCCACCAGCAGAGAAGGTGACTACCAAGAGACCCAGTACTTC
TRBV5-1,-,TRBD1,TRBJ2-7,CASSFGTGTDEQYF,TGCGCCAGCAGCTTCGGGACAGGGACGGACGAGCAGTACTTC
TRBV29-1,-,-,TRBJ1-1,CSTRKVNTEAFF,TGCAGCACGAGAAAGGTAAACACTGAAGCTTTCTTT
TRBV2,-,TRBD1,TRBJ2-1,CASRGQEAEQFF,TGTGCCAGCAGAGGACAGGAGGCTGAGCAGTTCTTC
TRBV12-3/TRBV12-4,-,-,TRBJ2-2,CASSLPFSGAGELFF,TGTGCCAGCAGTTTGCCGTTTTCCGGGGCTGGGGAGCTGTTTTTT
TRBV12-3/TRBV12-4,few,TRBD1,TRBJ2-7,CASNLGRDRGQVEQYF,TGTGCCAGCAACCTGGGGAGGGACAGGGGGCAGGTCGAGCAGTACTTC
TRBV2,-,-,TRBJ2-1,CASSRLVSSYNEQFF,TGTGCCAGCAGTAGACTAGTAAGCTCCTACAATGAGCAGTTCTTC
TRBV4-2,-,-,TRBJ1-1,CASSQREEGSNTEAFF,TGTGCCAGCAGCCAACGGGAGGAGGGTTCGAACACTGAAGCTTTCTTT
TRBV4-2,few,-,TRBJ1-5,CASSQDLRAIMAQHF,TGTGCCAGCAGCCAAGATTTAAGGGCAATCATGGCCCAGCATTTT
TRBV12-5,few,-,TRBJ2-5,CASGPRTANQETQYF,TGTGCTAGTGGTCCTCGGACTGCCAACCAAGAGACCCAGTACTTC
TRBV20-1,-,-,TRBJ2-1,CSARSPAGDLTYNEQFF,TGCAGTGCTAGGTCTCCCGCTGGCGACCTTACCTACAATGAGCAGTTCTTC
TRBV20-1,few,TRBD2,TRBJ2-1,CSAEVKLAVSYNEQFF,TGCAGTGCTGAAGTTAAACTAGCGGTATCCTACAATGAGCAGTTCTTC
TRBV7-2,-,-,TRBJ1-5,CASSSGRLWGQPQHF,TGTGCCAGCAGCTCCGGACGGCTGTGGGGTCAGCCCCAGCATTTT
TRBV27,-,-,TRBJ2-1,CASSFRADNRQYNEQFF,TGTGCCAGCAGTTTCCGGGCCGACAACCGCCAGTACAATGAGCAGTTCTTC
TRBV20-1,-,-,TRBJ2-5,CSARDPPVGTQYF,TGCAGTGCTAGAGATCCCCCTGTGGGGACCCAGTACTTC
TRBV28,-,-,TRBJ2-1,CASSLSHRAPMRASYNEQFF,TGTGCCAGCAGTTTATCCCACCGGGCGCCCATGCGCGCGTCCTACAATGAGCAGTTCTTC
TRBV7-2,few,TRBD1,TRBJ2-4,CASTPGQGDIQYF,TGTGCCAGCACCCCGGGACAGGGTGACATTCAGTACTTC
TRBV6-6,-,-,TRBJ1-4,CASSYSDLGLFF,TGTGCCAGCAGTTACTCGGACCTAGGACTGTTTTTT
TRBV27,-,-,TRBJ2-2,CASSFLQVNTGELFF,TGTGCCAGCAGTTTCCTACAGGTGAACACCGGGGAGCTGTTTTTT
TRBV6-5,-,TRBD2,TRBJ2-1,CASSYQAGSYNEQFF,TGTGCCAGCAGTTACCAAGCGGGGTCGTACAATGAGCAGTTCTTC
TRBV7-2,few,TRBD2,TRBJ2-1,CASSPSGTSGGNEQFF,TGTGCCAGCAGTCCCTCAGGGACTAGCGGGGGGAATGAGCAGTTCTTC
TRBV5-6,-,-,TRBJ2-1,CASSFRVPTWYNEQFF,TGTGCCAGCAGCTTTAGGGTTCCGACCTGGTACAATGAGCAGTTCTTC
TRBV4-1,-,-,TRBJ2-7,CASSQGVQGRREQYF,TGCGCCAGCAGCCAAGGGGTACAGGGAAGGCGCGAGCAGTACTTC
TRBV11-1,-,-,TRBJ2-3,CASSSHDTQYF,TGTGCCAGCAGCTCCCACGATACGCAGTATTTT
TRBV4-3,-,-,TRBJ1-5,CASSQRQNQPQHF,TGCGCCAGCAGCCAAAGGCAAAATCAGCCCCAGCATTTT
TRBV6-2/TRBV6-3,-,-,TRBJ2-5,CASSYSLNRKRETQYF,TGTGCCAGCAGTTACTCGTTAAACCGTAAACGGGAGACCCAGTACTTC
TRBV20-1,few,-,TRBJ1-3,CSARDNSGNTIYF,TGCAGTGCTAGGGACAACTCTGGAAACACCATATATTTT
TRBV20-1,few,-,TRBJ1-3,CSARPTRYSGNTIYF,TGCAGTGCTAGACCTACCCGGTACTCTGGAAACACCATATATTTT
TRBV4-1,-,-,TRBJ1-2,CASSQAPGPPTNYGYTF,TGCGCCAGCAGCCAAGCACCGGGACCACCAACGAACTATGGCTACACCTTC
TRBV5-1,-,-,TRBJ2-6,CASSRGITGYGANVLTF,TGCGCCAGCAGCCGGGGAATTACAGGTTACGGGGCCAACGTCCTGACTTTC
TRBV7-3,-,TRBD2,TRBJ2-2,CASSSVAGGPVGELFF,TGTGCCAGCAGCTCGGTAGCGGGAGGGCCCGTCGGGGAGCTGTTTTTT
TRBV20-1,-,-,TRBJ2-3,CSAPIIGGFDTDTQYF,TGCAGTGCACCTATAATAGGGGGGTTCGACACAGACACGCAGTATTTT
TRBV3-1,-,-,TRBJ2-2,CASSQDRELFF,TGTGCCAGCAGCCAAGACCGGGAGCTGTTTTTT
TRBV12-3/TRBV12-4,few,-,TRBJ1-2,CASTRPSQANYGYTF,TGTGCCAGCACGAGGCCCTCACAGGCTAACTATGGCTACACCTTC